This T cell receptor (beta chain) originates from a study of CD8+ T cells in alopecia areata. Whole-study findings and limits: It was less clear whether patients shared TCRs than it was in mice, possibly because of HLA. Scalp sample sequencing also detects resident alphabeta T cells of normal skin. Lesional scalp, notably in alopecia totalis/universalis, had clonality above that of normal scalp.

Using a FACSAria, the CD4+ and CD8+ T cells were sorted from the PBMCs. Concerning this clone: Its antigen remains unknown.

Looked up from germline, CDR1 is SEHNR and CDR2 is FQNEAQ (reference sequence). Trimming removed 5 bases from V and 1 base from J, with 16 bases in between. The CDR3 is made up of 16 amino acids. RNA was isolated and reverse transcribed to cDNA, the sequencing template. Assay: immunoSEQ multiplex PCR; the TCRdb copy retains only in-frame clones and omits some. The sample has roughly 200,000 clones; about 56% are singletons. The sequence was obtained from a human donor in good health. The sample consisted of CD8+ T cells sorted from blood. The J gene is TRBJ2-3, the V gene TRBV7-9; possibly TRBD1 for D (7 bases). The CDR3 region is CASSDPQGGRTDTQYF. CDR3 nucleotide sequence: TGTGCCAGCAGCGACCCCCAGGGGGGACGCACAGATACGCAGTATTTT.